A selection of T cell receptor beta chains follows, all from one sample in a study of T cell changes during pregnancy in multiple sclerosis. Profiled with immunoSEQ multiplex PCR; TCRdb holds only in-frame clones, not every one. The table lists approximately 50,000 clones, roughly 94% of them singletons. The sample here was CD4+ T cells from peripheral blood mononuclear cells, taken in the third trimester of pregnancy. These receptor sequences come from a female donor with multiple sclerosis, enrolled in a pregnancy study. Both conserved end residues are part of each CDR3. Fields, in order: clone size, V gene, D gene, J gene, CDR3 DNA, CDR3 protein. A D gene is named only where the DNA matches it firmly. The listing skips clone size in some rows; elsewhere it reads once, few, many or a size class.

clone_size: -
v_call: TRBV7-9
d_call: TRBD2
j_call: TRBJ2-1
cdr3_nt: TGTGCCAGCAGCCTCGGGACTAGCGGGGAGCGCGAGCAGTTCTTC
cdr3_aa: CASSLGTSGEREQFF

clone_size: -
v_call: TRBV5-1
d_call: TRBD2
j_call: TRBJ2-1
cdr3_nt: TGCGCCAGCAGCGGGCCGGGGGTGCGGGGGGCCGAGCAGTTCTTC
cdr3_aa: CASSGPGVRGAEQFF

clone_size: -
v_call: TRBV29-1
d_call: -
j_call: TRBJ1-4
cdr3_nt: TGCAGCGTTGTAGAGGGCCCGGATGAAAAACTGTTTTTT
cdr3_aa: CSVVEGPDEKLFF

clone_size: -
v_call: TRBV11-3
d_call: -
j_call: TRBJ1-4
cdr3_nt: TGTGCCAGCAGCTTAGAGGGGGCGCGGTCTAATGAAAAACTGTTTTTT
cdr3_aa: CASSLEGARSNEKLFF

clone_size: -
v_call: TRBV15
d_call: -
j_call: TRBJ2-1
cdr3_nt: TGTGCCACCAGCAGAGATCCCCGGACAGAAGAGCAGTTCTTC
cdr3_aa: CATSRDPRTEEQFF

clone_size: -
v_call: TRBV11-3
d_call: -
j_call: TRBJ1-6
cdr3_nt: TGTGCCAGCAGCTTAGATCAGCAGGTCTTGAATTCACCCCTCCACTTT
cdr3_aa: CASSLDQQVLNSPLHF

clone_size: -
v_call: TRBV6-1
d_call: -
j_call: TRBJ2-7
cdr3_nt: TGTGCCAGCAGTGAAGCGGGGACAATGGGGCAGTACTTC
cdr3_aa: CASSEAGTMGQYF

clone_size: -
v_call: TRBV5-6
d_call: TRBD1
j_call: TRBJ1-3
cdr3_nt: TGTGCCAGCAGCTTGAGGGACAGTAGGGGAAACACCATATATTTT
cdr3_aa: CASSLRDSRGNTIYF

clone_size: -
v_call: TRBV2
d_call: -
j_call: TRBJ2-7
cdr3_nt: TGTGCCAGCAGAGGGACTTCCTCCGTGGGAGAGCAGTACTTC
cdr3_aa: CASRGTSSVGEQYF

clone_size: -
v_call: TRBV27
d_call: -
j_call: TRBJ1-1
cdr3_nt: TGTGCCAGCAGGCGAAACACTGAAGCTTTCTTT
cdr3_aa: CASRRNTEAFF

clone_size: -
v_call: TRBV28
d_call: TRBD1
j_call: TRBJ1-2
cdr3_nt: TGTGCCAGCAGCCGGGACAGGGACGGCGGCTACACCTTC
cdr3_aa: CASSRDRDGGYTF

clone_size: -
v_call: TRBV5-1
d_call: TRBD1
j_call: TRBJ2-1
cdr3_nt: TGCGCCAGCAGCCGCGGACAGGGCTCCTACAATGAGCAGTTCTTC
cdr3_aa: CASSRGQGSYNEQFF

clone_size: -
v_call: TRBV5-1
d_call: TRBD1
j_call: TRBJ2-1
cdr3_nt: TGCGCCAGCAGCTTGGTCGGGACAGGGAGTACCTACAATGAGCAGTTCTTC
cdr3_aa: CASSLVGTGSTYNEQFF

clone_size: -
v_call: TRBV6-1
d_call: TRBD1
j_call: TRBJ2-5
cdr3_nt: TGTGCCAGCGGACAGGGAGGAGCAGGTGAGACCCAGTACTTC
cdr3_aa: CASGQGGAGETQYF

clone_size: -
v_call: TRBV7-2
d_call: TRBD1
j_call: TRBJ2-7
cdr3_nt: TGTGCCAGCAGCAGACCGGCAGGGGGCTCCTACGAGCAGTACTTC
cdr3_aa: CASSRPAGGSYEQYF

clone_size: -
v_call: TRBV10-3
d_call: -
j_call: TRBJ2-3
cdr3_nt: TGTGCCATCGAACAGGGTTTGGGCACAGATACGCAGTATTTT
cdr3_aa: CAIEQGLGTDTQYF

clone_size: -
v_call: TRBV7-2
d_call: TRBD1
j_call: TRBJ2-7
cdr3_nt: TGTGCCAGCAGCTTAGCCCAAGGACAGGGAAGGAACTACGAGCAGTACTTC
cdr3_aa: CASSLAQGQGRNYEQYF

clone_size: -
v_call: TRBV5-4
d_call: TRBD1
j_call: TRBJ2-7
cdr3_nt: TGTGCCAGCAGCTTGGAGAGGACAGGAAGGGGCGAGCAGTACTTC
cdr3_aa: CASSLERTGRGEQYF

clone_size: -
v_call: TRBV5-5
d_call: -
j_call: TRBJ2-7
cdr3_nt: TGTGCCAGCACCCTGAGGGCAGGGGAGTCCTACGAGCAGTACTTC
cdr3_aa: CASTLRAGESYEQYF

clone_size: once
v_call: TRBV7-3
d_call: -
j_call: TRBJ1-2
cdr3_nt: TGTGCCAGCAGCCCTAAGGGGCGGATTATTGGCTACACCTTC
cdr3_aa: CASSPKGRIIGYTF

clone_size: -
v_call: TRBV6-1
d_call: -
j_call: TRBJ1-6
cdr3_nt: TGTGCCAGCTCAAGGACAGCCAATTCACCCCTCCACTTT
cdr3_aa: CASSRTANSPLHF

clone_size: -
v_call: TRBV6-6
d_call: TRBD1
j_call: TRBJ1-6
cdr3_nt: TGTGCCAGCAGTTCCCGGGACAGCTATAATTCACCCCTCCACTTT
cdr3_aa: CASSSRDSYNSPLHF